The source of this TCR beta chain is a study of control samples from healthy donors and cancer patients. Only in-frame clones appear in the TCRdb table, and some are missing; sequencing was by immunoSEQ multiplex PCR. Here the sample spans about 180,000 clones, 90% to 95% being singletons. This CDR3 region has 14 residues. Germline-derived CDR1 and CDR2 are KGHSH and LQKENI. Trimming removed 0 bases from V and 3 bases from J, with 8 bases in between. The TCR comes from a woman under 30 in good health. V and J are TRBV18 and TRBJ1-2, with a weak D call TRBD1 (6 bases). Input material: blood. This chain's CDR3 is CASSPPDSYYGYTF. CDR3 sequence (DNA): TGTGCCAGCTCACCACCGGACAGTTACTATGGCTACACCTTC.